This T cell receptor (beta chain) was found in a study of cytomegalovirus exposure and HLA in healthy donors. The study's findings and limits: High sensitivity and specificity were reportedly achieved when the classifier diagnosed cytomegalovirus status.

CDR3 length: 14 residues. CDR1 is SEHNR, CDR2 FQNEAQ, per germline (reference sequence). Trimming took 3 bases from V and 0 from J, leaving 8 bases between them. As to this clone: Antigen: not known.

The method was immunoSEQ multiplex PCR; TCRdb's version includes in-frame clones alone and lacks a portion of them. Of fewer than 250,000 clones in the sample, less than 85% were seen once. Specimen: PBMCs. The V gene is TRBV7-9, the J gene TRBJ1-2, with unresolved D. This receptor was identified in a woman aged 18-30 years in good health and CMV-seronegative. The CDR3 bases are TGTGCCAGCAGCTTCCTTCACCCTAACTATGGCTACACCTTC. Translated: CASSFLHPNYGYTF.